This note documents a single TCR beta chain sequence. Its target is unknown. Per the germline V gene, CDR1 is SQVTM and CDR2 is ANQGSEA. V shed 6 bases and J shed 0 bases, with 14 bases lying between them. This CDR3 is built from 14 residues. The source of the sample is a study of neoadjuvant nivolumab and ipilimumab in lung cancer. About the research overall: The combination arm added day-1 ipilimumab 1 mg/kg to nivolumab 3 mg/kg on days 1, 15, 29. Findings of the study overall: Only two of four nivolumab-treated tumors gained richness and clonality by surgery. TCR receptors were sequenced in few samples. Resected tumors had greater TCR richness and clonality than uninvolved lung.

Here immunoSEQ multiplex PCR was the method, and the copy in TCRdb shows in-frame clones only, minus some. The data show fewer than 20,000 clones, with 60% to 80% seen just once and 8% held by the top ten. The rearrangement joins TRBV29-1 to TRBJ1-2; a weak D match, TRBD1 (5 bases). The sequencing here drew on tumor tissue, taken after neoadjuvant nivolumab, alone or with ipilimumab, at or shortly before surgery. This sequence originates from an adult with non-small cell lung cancer. This chain's CDR3 is CSVSPGLANYGYTF. The CDR3 DNA is TGCAGCGTCTCACCAGGGTTAGCTAACTATGGCTACACCTTC.